This is a list of T cell receptor beta chains from one sample in a study of blood T cell repertoires in COVID-19. The repertoire was sequenced with immunoSEQ multiplex PCR; TCRdb's copy has only in-frame clones and lacks some. The profile covers just under 350,000 clones, with around 86% appearing a single time and 6% to 7% taken by the ten largest. The sequencing input was peripheral blood. The receptors stem from a woman between 45 and 65 years old with COVID-19, enrolled during active disease. The CDR3 runs from the conserved cysteine through the conserved F or W. The D gene is left open where the match is weak. Clone size is stated in some rows and not others, as once, few, many or a class when expanded.

-	-	TRBV30	TRBJ1-2	CAWSTLGGYTF	TGTGCCTGGAGCACTCTCGGGGGCTACACCTTC
TRBD1	-	TRBV2	TRBJ1-2	CASSERQGYGYTF	TGTGCCAGCAGTGAAAGACAGGGCTATGGCTACACCTTC
-	-	TRBV24-1	TRBJ2-2	CATSEPPVATDRNTGELFF	TGTGCCACCAGTGAACCTCCAGTAGCGACCGACCGTAACACCGGGGAGCTGTTTTTT
-	-	TRBV12-3/TRBV12-4	TRBJ1-1	CASSLNSPEAFF	TGTGCCAGCAGCCTGAACAGCCCTGAAGCTTTCTTT
TRBD1	-	TRBV7-6	TRBJ1-1	CASSLSGLGQGNEAFF	TGTGCCAGCAGCTTAAGTGGCCTGGGACAGGGGAATGAAGCTTTCTTT
-	-	TRBV7-9	TRBJ1-4	CASSLVLSRPDEKLFF	TGTGCCAGCAGCTTAGTTTTATCCAGGCCCGATGAAAAACTGTTTTTT
TRBD1	-	TRBV29-1	TRBJ2-7	CSVDDRDRGDSYEQYF	TGCAGCGTTGACGACCGGGACAGGGGAGATTCCTACGAGCAGTACTTC
-	-	TRBV6-5	TRBJ1-5	CASSYSAGSQPQHF	TGTGCCAGCAGTTACTCGGCGGGAAGTCAGCCCCAGCATTTT
-	-	TRBV5-1	TRBJ2-2	CASRFQADTGELFF	TGCGCCAGCAGATTTCAGGCCGACACCGGGGAGCTGTTTTTT
-	-	TRBV5-1	TRBJ2-7	CASSLGGSSGGEQYF	TGCGCCAGCAGCTTGGGAGGGAGCTCCGGAGGGGAGCAGTACTTC
TRBD1	-	TRBV19	TRBJ2-5	CARWDREETQYF	TGTGCCAGATGGGACAGGGAAGAGACCCAGTACTTC
TRBD1	-	TRBV9	TRBJ2-1	CASSARGRGAGEQFF	TGTGCCAGCAGCGCCAGGGGGCGAGGGGCCGGTGAGCAGTTCTTC
TRBD2	-	TRBV18	TRBJ2-7	CASSLGTSGIYEQYF	TGTGCCAGCTCCCTTGGGACTAGCGGGATATACGAGCAGTACTTC
TRBD2	-	TRBV18	TRBJ2-3	CASSPRLAGNTDTQYF	TGTGCCAGCTCACCCAGACTAGCGGGGAACACAGATACGCAGTATTTT
-	-	TRBV27	TRBJ2-2	CASSQRSNTGELFF	TGTGCCAGCAGTCAGCGGTCGAACACCGGGGAGCTGTTTTTT
TRBD1	few	TRBV9	TRBJ2-6	CASSATGGNSGANVLTF	TGTGCCAGCAGCGCGACAGGGGGTAACTCTGGGGCCAACGTCCTGACTTTC
TRBD2	-	TRBV6-5	TRBJ2-7	CASTSTGGSYEQYF	TGTGCCAGCACCTCGACGGGGGGAAGCTACGAGCAGTACTTC
-	-	TRBV7-8	TRBJ2-1	CASSPSGAAYNEQFF	TGTGCCAGCAGCCCATCGGGAGCCGCCTACAATGAGCAGTTCTTC
-	-	TRBV12-3/TRBV12-4	TRBJ1-2	CASSMGHNYGYTF	TGTGCCAGCAGTATGGGACACAACTATGGCTACACCTTC
-	-	TRBV6-2/TRBV6-3	TRBJ1-1	CASSYLEANTEAFF	TGTGCCAGCAGTTACCTCGAGGCGAACACTGAAGCTTTCTTT
TRBD2	-	TRBV6-5	TRBJ2-1	CASSWWEGLNEQFF	TGTGCCAGCAGTTGGTGGGAGGGCCTAAATGAGCAGTTCTTC
TRBD1	once	TRBV6-2/TRBV6-3	TRBJ2-7	CASSYGGQGASYEQYF	TGTGCCAGCAGTTACGGGGGACAGGGGGCGTCCTACGAGCAGTACTTC
TRBD1	-	TRBV5-1	TRBJ1-6	CASSLQGTYNSPLHF	TGCGCCAGCAGCTTACAGGGGACCTATAATTCACCCCTCCACTTT
TRBD2	-	TRBV2	TRBJ2-2	CASTRSGVNTGELFF	TGTGCCAGCACCCGAAGCGGGGTCAACACCGGGGAGCTGTTTTTT
-	few	TRBV11-2	TRBJ2-3	CASSLYREDTQYF	TGTGCCAGCAGCTTATACCGGGAGGATACGCAGTATTTT
-	-	TRBV24-1	TRBJ1-6	CATSDRLERSSYNSPLHF	TGTGCCACCAGTGATCGATTGGAGAGAAGCTCCTATAATTCACCCCTCCACTTT
-	-	TRBV21-1	TRBJ1-3	CASSTGVGDTIYF	TGTGCCAGCAGCACAGGGGTGGGGGACACCATATATTTT
TRBD1	-	TRBV5-4	TRBJ2-2	CASSGAQGADTGELFF	TGTGCCAGCAGCGGAGCACAGGGGGCGGACACCGGGGAGCTGTTTTTT
TRBD1	-	TRBV3-1/TRBV3-2	TRBJ1-1	CASSSRQGRGAEAFF	TGTGCCAGCAGTTCGAGACAGGGCAGGGGCGCTGAAGCTTTCTTT
TRBD2	-	TRBV6-5	TRBJ2-7	CASSYRGVGYEQYF	TGTGCCAGCAGTTACCGGGGGGTGGGCTACGAGCAGTACTTC
-	-	TRBV13	TRBJ2-5	CASSSPGETQYF	TGTGCCAGCAGCTCGCCGGGGGAGACCCAGTACTTC
TRBD2	-	TRBV9	TRBJ2-1	CASTQTSASYNEQFF	TGTGCCAGCACCCAGACTAGCGCCTCCTACAATGAGCAGTTCTTC
TRBD1	-	TRBV19	TRBJ2-5	CASKKSRQGAGQETQYF	TGTGCCAGTAAAAAATCCCGACAGGGGGCCGGCCAAGAGACCCAGTACTTC
TRBD1	-	TRBV2	TRBJ1-1	CASSLGQVGGGAFF	TGTGCCAGCAGTCTGGGACAGGTGGGAGGGGGGGCTTTCTTT
-	-	TRBV15	TRBJ2-7	CATSRENSVKGVPYEQYF	TGTGCCACCAGCAGAGAGAATTCCGTAAAAGGGGTTCCCTACGAGCAGTACTTC
TRBD1	-	TRBV30	TRBJ1-3	CAWSASGTVGNTIYF	TGTGCCTGGAGCGCGTCCGGGACAGTAGGAAACACCATATATTTT
TRBD1	-	TRBV19	TRBJ1-2	CASSSRGQRTPNYGYTF	TGTGCCAGTAGTTCCCGGGGACAGCGAACTCCTAACTATGGCTACACCTTC
-	-	TRBV29-1	TRBJ1-1	CSVQTLTRGAEAFF	TGCAGCGTTCAGACTCTCACCCGAGGCGCTGAAGCTTTCTTT
-	-	TRBV4-3	TRBJ2-3	CASSQQRTDTQYF	TGCGCCAGCAGCCAACAGCGGACAGATACGCAGTATTTT
-	-	TRBV18	TRBJ2-3	CASSPPDRVTDTQYF	TGTGCCAGCTCACCTCCAGACAGAGTCACAGATACGCAGTATTTT
TRBD1	-	TRBV19	TRBJ1-3	CASRGTGTGSGNTIYF	TGTGCCAGTAGGGGAACCGGGACAGGCTCTGGAAACACCATATATTTT
-	-	TRBV7-9	TRBJ2-2	CASTFKIDTRGSIDTGELFF	TGTGCCAGCACCTTCAAAATCGATACTCGGGGGAGTATCGACACCGGGGAGCTGTTTTTT
TRBD1	few	TRBV10-2	TRBJ2-7	CASSAGQGAYEQYF	TGCGCCAGCAGTGCGGGACAGGGGGCCTACGAGCAGTACTTC
TRBD1	-	TRBV10-3	TRBJ1-1	CAISVGQATPPTEAFF	TGTGCCATCAGTGTAGGACAGGCCACCCCCCCCACTGAAGCTTTCTTT
TRBD1	-	TRBV7-9	TRBJ1-2	CASSRTTGAVRGYTF	TGTGCCAGCAGCCGAACGACAGGGGCTGTACGTGGCTACACCTTC
TRBD2	-	TRBV18	TRBJ2-1	CASSPSSGRAYNEQFF	TGTGCCAGCTCACCTTCGAGCGGGAGAGCCTACAATGAGCAGTTCTTC
TRBD2	-	TRBV24-1	TRBJ2-4	CATSVGGDKNIQYF	TGTGCCACCAGTGTGGGGGGGGACAAAAACATTCAGTACTTC
-	-	TRBV6-5	TRBJ1-1	CASSPSGVNTEAFF	TGTGCCAGCAGCCCCAGCGGGGTGAACACTGAAGCTTTCTTT
-	-	TRBV6-5	TRBJ2-7	CASSYARLSEQYF	TGTGCCAGCAGTTACGCCCGTCTGAGCGAGCAGTACTTC
TRBD1	once	TRBV5-5	TRBJ1-1	CASSSRPGQKRVLNTEAFF	TGTGCCAGCAGCTCTCGCCCGGGACAGAAAAGGGTGTTGAACACTGAAGCTTTCTTT
-	few	TRBV18	TRBJ1-5	CASSYTGSLIGNQPQHF	TGTGCCAGCTCGTACACGGGGTCTCTTATTGGCAATCAGCCCCAGCATTTT
TRBD2	once	TRBV5-1	TRBJ2-1	CASSEGTSGRAYYNEQFF	TGCGCCAGCAGCGAGGGGACTAGCGGGAGGGCCTACTACAATGAGCAGTTCTTC
-	-	TRBV7-2	TRBJ1-6	CASSPSTVIGSPLHF	TGTGCCAGCAGCCCCTCGACAGTAATAGGCTCACCCCTCCACTTT
-	-	TRBV7-9	TRBJ1-2	CASSSRSAAQRYTF	TGTGCCAGCAGCTCCCGATCGGCCGCCCAGCGGTACACCTTC
-	-	TRBV6-2/TRBV6-3	TRBJ2-5	CASSYSIGYQETQYF	TGTGCCAGCAGTTACTCGATCGGTTACCAAGAGACCCAGTACTTC
-	-	TRBV9	TRBJ2-7	CASSATRSSYEQYF	TGTGCCAGCAGCGCTACTCGAAGCTCCTACGAGCAGTACTTC
-	few	TRBV12-3/TRBV12-4	TRBJ1-3	CAIIGLAGTIYF	TGTGCCATTATCGGCCTGGCGGGCACCATATATTTT
-	-	TRBV30	TRBJ2-5	CAWRDSEETQYF	TGTGCCTGGAGGGACTCCGAAGAGACCCAGTACTTC
-	-	TRBV30	TRBJ2-5	CAWSVLWETQYF	TGTGCCTGGAGTGTACTTTGGGAGACCCAGTACTTC
TRBD1	-	TRBV27	TRBJ1-2	CASSSTGTGGASGYTF	TGTGCCAGCAGTTCGACCGGGACAGGGGGCGCCTCTGGCTACACCTTC